These T cell receptor beta chains were read from a single sample in a study of T cells in localized non-small cell lung cancer. TCRdb keeps only in-frame clones here, not all; method: immunoSEQ multiplex PCR. The sample records 30,000 to 35,000 clones, approximately 91% being singletons. Sequences were derived from peripheral blood, sampled before any cancer treatment. The source of these receptors is a woman aged 35 to 70 with stage I lung adenocarcinoma. Both conserved end residues are part of each CDR3. Fields, in order: D gene, J gene, V gene, clone size, CDR3 DNA, CDR3 protein. D genes are given only for firm matches. Only some rows state a clone size, as once, few, many or a class for expanded clones.

d_gene: TRBD1; j_gene: TRBJ1-1; v_gene: TRBV18; abundance: .; CDR3nt: TGTGCCAGCTCACCTCGGACAGGGGATAACACTGAAGCTTTCTTT; CDR3aa: CASSPRTGDNTEAFF
d_gene: TRBD2; j_gene: TRBJ2-3; v_gene: TRBV9; abundance: .; CDR3nt: TGTGCCAGCAGCGTAGGTGGGGGGGAAAATACGCAGTATTTT; CDR3aa: CASSVGGGENTQYF
d_gene: .; j_gene: TRBJ2-2; v_gene: TRBV29-1; abundance: .; CDR3nt: TGCAGCGCCCTAAGGACAGAAGCGAACACCGGGGAGCTGTTTTTT; CDR3aa: CSALRTEANTGELFF
d_gene: TRBD2; j_gene: TRBJ2-5; v_gene: TRBV29-1; abundance: .; CDR3nt: TGCAGCGTTCAAAGCGGGGAAGAGACCCAGTACTTC; CDR3aa: CSVQSGEETQYF
d_gene: .; j_gene: TRBJ1-5; v_gene: TRBV7-2; abundance: .; CDR3nt: TGTGCCAGCAGCTTAGCACTCGGGACAAAGCATTTT; CDR3aa: CASSLALGTKHF
d_gene: .; j_gene: TRBJ2-5; v_gene: TRBV11-3; abundance: few; CDR3nt: TGTGCCAGCAGCCTCGTAGGGGGGTCGGAGACCCAGTACTTC; CDR3aa: CASSLVGGSETQYF
d_gene: .; j_gene: TRBJ1-4; v_gene: TRBV6-5; abundance: once; CDR3nt: TGTGCCAGCAGTTACTCGATGGGGGTTCGGGAAAAACTGTTTTTT; CDR3aa: CASSYSMGVREKLFF
d_gene: .; j_gene: TRBJ1-1; v_gene: TRBV11-1; abundance: .; CDR3nt: TGTGCCAGCAGCTTAGCGGGGCCAGCTCAGAACACTGAAGCTTTCTTT; CDR3aa: CASSLAGPAQNTEAFF
d_gene: TRBD1; j_gene: TRBJ2-2; v_gene: TRBV19; abundance: .; CDR3nt: TGTGCCAGTAACATGGACAGGGTGGCCACCGGGGAGCTGTTTTTT; CDR3aa: CASNMDRVATGELFF
d_gene: .; j_gene: TRBJ2-6; v_gene: TRBV7-9; abundance: .; CDR3nt: TGTGCCAGCAGCTGGGACTCTGGGGCCAACGTCCTGACTTTC; CDR3aa: CASSWDSGANVLTF
d_gene: TRBD1; j_gene: TRBJ1-1; v_gene: TRBV7-2; abundance: .; CDR3nt: TGTGCCAGCAGCTCCAACAGGGGCACTGAAGCTTTCTTT; CDR3aa: CASSSNRGTEAFF
d_gene: TRBD2; j_gene: TRBJ2-7; v_gene: TRBV4-3; abundance: .; CDR3nt: TGCGCCAGCAGCCCGGGCCGGGGGGTGGGGGAGCAGTACTTC; CDR3aa: CASSPGRGVGEQYF
d_gene: TRBD1; j_gene: TRBJ2-5; v_gene: TRBV5-8; abundance: .; CDR3nt: TGTGCCAGCAGCTTGAGATGGGACAGGGAAGAGACCCAGTACTTC; CDR3aa: CASSLRWDREETQYF
d_gene: TRBD1; j_gene: TRBJ1-2; v_gene: TRBV18; abundance: .; CDR3nt: TGTGCCAGCTCATCGAAAACAAGGACAGGGGATGGCTACACCTTC; CDR3aa: CASSSKTRTGDGYTF
d_gene: .; j_gene: TRBJ1-5; v_gene: TRBV5-8; abundance: few; CDR3nt: TGTGCCAGCAGTAAAGACGGGCCCCAGCATTTT; CDR3aa: CASSKDGPQHF
d_gene: .; j_gene: TRBJ1-2; v_gene: TRBV29-1; abundance: few; CDR3nt: TGCAGCGTCCTGACAGGCCCGGGCGACTACACCTTC; CDR3aa: CSVLTGPGDYTF
d_gene: .; j_gene: TRBJ1-1; v_gene: TRBV10-3; abundance: .; CDR3nt: TGTGCCATCATGAGTCCGGGAGTGGACACTGAAGCTTTCTTT; CDR3aa: CAIMSPGVDTEAFF
d_gene: .; j_gene: TRBJ2-7; v_gene: TRBV15; abundance: .; CDR3nt: TGTGCCACCAGCAACGGACACTACTACGAGCAGTACTTC; CDR3aa: CATSNGHYYEQYF
d_gene: .; j_gene: TRBJ1-1; v_gene: TRBV10-3; abundance: .; CDR3nt: TGTGCCATCAGTGAGGCAGGGGACACTGAAGCTTTCTTT; CDR3aa: CAISEAGDTEAFF
d_gene: TRBD1; j_gene: TRBJ2-7; v_gene: TRBV27; abundance: .; CDR3nt: TGTGCCAGCAGTTTAGACAGGGGAAGAAGCTACGAGCAGTACTTC; CDR3aa: CASSLDRGRSYEQYF
d_gene: .; j_gene: TRBJ1-2; v_gene: TRBV14; abundance: .; CDR3nt: TGTGCCAGCAGCCAAGCGTGGGCAGCTCATGGCTACACCTTC; CDR3aa: CASSQAWAAHGYTF
d_gene: .; j_gene: TRBJ2-5; v_gene: TRBV5-1; abundance: .; CDR3nt: TGCGCCAGCAGTACAGCCTCCCAAGAGACCCAGTACTTC; CDR3aa: CASSTASQETQYF
d_gene: TRBD2; j_gene: TRBJ2-1; v_gene: TRBV7-7; abundance: .; CDR3nt: TGTGCTAGCAGCTTAGCCCCCTCCCTAGCGGGGTACAATGAGCAGTTCTTC; CDR3aa: CASSLAPSLAGYNEQFF
d_gene: TRBD2; j_gene: TRBJ2-1; v_gene: TRBV30; abundance: .; CDR3nt: TGTGCCTGGAGTATAGCGGGGATCTACAATGAGCAGTTCTTC; CDR3aa: CAWSIAGIYNEQFF
d_gene: .; j_gene: TRBJ1-6; v_gene: TRBV7-2; abundance: .; CDR3nt: TGTGCCAGCAGCTTAGGCGGGGGGAGCTCCTATAATTCACCCCTCCACTTT; CDR3aa: CASSLGGGSSYNSPLHF
d_gene: .; j_gene: TRBJ1-3; v_gene: TRBV5-8; abundance: .; CDR3nt: TGTGCCAGCAGCGGAGGACATTTGGGGGTCTTT; CDR3aa: CASSGGHLGVF
d_gene: .; j_gene: TRBJ2-5; v_gene: TRBV7-9; abundance: .; CDR3nt: TGTGCCAGCAGCCTGGCGGGTACCCTACAGGGAGCTCGGGAGACCCAGTACTTC; CDR3aa: CASSLAGTLQGARETQYF
d_gene: TRBD2; j_gene: TRBJ2-5; v_gene: TRBV2; abundance: .; CDR3nt: TGTGCCACCCCCCCCGGGCTAGCGGGGGGTTCCGGAGAGACCCAGTACTTC; CDR3aa: CATPPGLAGGSGETQYF
d_gene: .; j_gene: TRBJ2-1; v_gene: TRBV4-1; abundance: .; CDR3nt: TGCGCCAGCAGCCCCCCCCAGGGAGGCCCCAGAGGTAATGCCAATGAGCAGTTCTTC; CDR3aa: CASSPPQGGPRGNANEQFF
d_gene: .; j_gene: TRBJ2-2; v_gene: TRBV18; abundance: .; CDR3nt: TGTGCCAGCTCACCGGACAGGAACACCGGGGAGCTGTTTTTT; CDR3aa: CASSPDRNTGELFF
d_gene: .; j_gene: TRBJ1-4; v_gene: TRBV4-3; abundance: .; CDR3nt: TGCGCCAGCAGCCGCCTCCGGGAAGCTTCTAATGAAAAACTGTTTTTT; CDR3aa: CASSRLREASNEKLFF
d_gene: .; j_gene: TRBJ2-1; v_gene: TRBV6-5; abundance: .; CDR3nt: TGTGCCAGCAGTTACTCTGCCAGTTACAATGAGCAGTTCTTC; CDR3aa: CASSYSASYNEQFF
d_gene: TRBD1; j_gene: TRBJ1-4; v_gene: TRBV9; abundance: .; CDR3nt: TGTGCCAGCAGCGCGACAGGGGCAACTAATGAAAAACTGTTTTTT; CDR3aa: CASSATGATNEKLFF
d_gene: .; j_gene: TRBJ1-4; v_gene: TRBV5-1; abundance: once; CDR3nt: TGCGCCAGCAGCTTAGCCGGGACAACTAATGAAAAACTGTTTTTT; CDR3aa: CASSLAGTTNEKLFF
d_gene: TRBD1; j_gene: TRBJ2-5; v_gene: TRBV7-6; abundance: .; CDR3nt: TGTGCCAGCAGCCCATCGACAGGGAGAGAGACCCAGTACTTC; CDR3aa: CASSPSTGRETQYF
d_gene: TRBD1; j_gene: TRBJ2-2; v_gene: TRBV6-6; abundance: .; CDR3nt: TGTGCCAGCAGTCGCCCGGGACAGGGCCTCACCGGGGAGCTGTTTTTT; CDR3aa: CASSRPGQGLTGELFF
d_gene: .; j_gene: TRBJ2-2; v_gene: TRBV6-4; abundance: .; CDR3nt: TGTGCCAGCAGAGGACAGTACACCGGGGAGCTGTTTTTT; CDR3aa: CASRGQYTGELFF
d_gene: .; j_gene: TRBJ1-6; v_gene: TRBV2; abundance: few; CDR3nt: TGTGCCAGCAGTGAAATTAACCGTTATTCACCCCTCCACTTT; CDR3aa: CASSEINRYSPLHF
d_gene: .; j_gene: TRBJ2-2; v_gene: TRBV7-6; abundance: .; CDR3nt: TGTGCCAGCAGCCGAAACAGGGAAACCGGGGAGCTGTTTTTT; CDR3aa: CASSRNRETGELFF
d_gene: TRBD1; j_gene: TRBJ1-1; v_gene: TRBV29-1; abundance: .; CDR3nt: TGCAGCGTACAGGGGGGTACTGAAGCTTTCTTT; CDR3aa: CSVQGGTEAFF
d_gene: .; j_gene: TRBJ2-7; v_gene: TRBV6-1; abundance: .; CDR3nt: TGTGCCAGCAGTAGCTCCACCTACGAGCAGTACTTC; CDR3aa: CASSSSTYEQYF
d_gene: TRBD1; j_gene: TRBJ1-5; v_gene: TRBV11-3; abundance: .; CDR3nt: TGTGCCAGCAGCGAGACAGGGGTTCAGCCCCAGCATTTT; CDR3aa: CASSETGVQPQHF
d_gene: .; j_gene: TRBJ2-5; v_gene: TRBV7-6; abundance: .; CDR3nt: TGTGCCAGCAGCCGGTCCAAAACCTCTAGCCCGGGGGAGACCCAGTACTTC; CDR3aa: CASSRSKTSSPGETQYF
d_gene: .; j_gene: TRBJ1-4; v_gene: TRBV10-3; abundance: .; CDR3nt: TGTGCCATCAGTGAGTCGTTATGGGGAAAACTGTTTTTT; CDR3aa: CAISESLWGKLFF
d_gene: .; j_gene: TRBJ2-2; v_gene: TRBV10-3; abundance: .; CDR3nt: TGTGCCATGGCAGAGGCCGGGGAGCTGTTTTTT; CDR3aa: CAMAEAGELFF
d_gene: TRBD1; j_gene: TRBJ1-6; v_gene: TRBV11-3; abundance: .; CDR3nt: TGTGCCAGCAGCTACCACGGACAGGGCGATTCACCCCTCCACTTT; CDR3aa: CASSYHGQGDSPLHF
d_gene: .; j_gene: TRBJ1-4; v_gene: TRBV4-2; abundance: .; CDR3nt: TGTGCCAGCAGCCACGGGAGTAAGAGTGAAAAACTGTTTTTT; CDR3aa: CASSHGSKSEKLFF
d_gene: TRBD1; j_gene: TRBJ1-2; v_gene: TRBV9; abundance: .; CDR3nt: TGTGCCAGCAGCGTAGCCCTGCCGGGACAGGGGGCCGGCTACACCTTC; CDR3aa: CASSVALPGQGAGYTF
d_gene: .; j_gene: TRBJ1-1; v_gene: TRBV4-1; abundance: once; CDR3nt: TGCGCCAGCAGCCAGGGGAACACTGAAGCTTTCTTT; CDR3aa: CASSQGNTEAFF
d_gene: .; j_gene: TRBJ1-4; v_gene: TRBV7-3; abundance: .; CDR3nt: TGTGCCAGCGACCCGGGGCGCGAGATTCCTAATGAAAAACTGTTTTTT; CDR3aa: CASDPGREIPNEKLFF
d_gene: .; j_gene: TRBJ1-2; v_gene: TRBV27; abundance: .; CDR3nt: TGTGCCAGCAGTTTCTCGGCCGAAGGCCCATATGGCTACACCTTC; CDR3aa: CASSFSAEGPYGYTF
d_gene: TRBD2; j_gene: TRBJ2-5; v_gene: TRBV2; abundance: .; CDR3nt: TGTGCCAGCAGTGGGCTTAGCGGGGTCTACCAAGAGACCCAGTACTTC; CDR3aa: CASSGLSGVYQETQYF
d_gene: .; j_gene: TRBJ1-2; v_gene: TRBV6-5; abundance: .; CDR3nt: TGTGCCAGCAGTTACTCCTTGGGGCAGGGCTACACCTTC; CDR3aa: CASSYSLGQGYTF
d_gene: .; j_gene: TRBJ2-5; v_gene: TRBV5-6; abundance: .; CDR3nt: TGTGCCAGCAGCTCCGTAGAAGTATCGATCCTTCAGGCTCGGACCCAGTACTTC; CDR3aa: CASSSVEVSILQARTQYF
d_gene: TRBD2; j_gene: TRBJ2-1; v_gene: TRBV7-2; abundance: .; CDR3nt: TGTGCCAGCAGCTCGGGACTAATCTATGAGCAGTTCTTC; CDR3aa: CASSSGLIYEQFF
d_gene: TRBD1; j_gene: TRBJ1-5; v_gene: TRBV4-3; abundance: .; CDR3nt: TGCGCCAGCAGCCTCATAGTATTAAGGGACAGAAGCAATCAGCCCCAGCATTTT; CDR3aa: CASSLIVLRDRSNQPQHF
d_gene: .; j_gene: TRBJ1-4; v_gene: TRBV6-6; abundance: .; CDR3nt: TGTGCCAGCAGTCAAAGGAGGAGGGAAAAACTGTTTTTT; CDR3aa: CASSQRRREKLFF
d_gene: TRBD2; j_gene: TRBJ2-5; v_gene: TRBV5-4; abundance: .; CDR3nt: TGTGCCAGCAGCTTCGGAGCGGGGGGAACCCAAGAGACCCAGTACTTC; CDR3aa: CASSFGAGGTQETQYF
d_gene: .; j_gene: TRBJ2-2; v_gene: TRBV7-3; abundance: .; CDR3nt: TGTGCCAGCAGCTCGCGTTCAGAAATTTACGGGGAGCTGTTTTTT; CDR3aa: CASSSRSEIYGELFF
d_gene: .; j_gene: TRBJ1-1; v_gene: TRBV7-3; abundance: few; CDR3nt: TGTGCCAGCAGCTTAATCCATCAGGGGAGGGCTGAAGCTTTCTTT; CDR3aa: CASSLIHQGRAEAFF